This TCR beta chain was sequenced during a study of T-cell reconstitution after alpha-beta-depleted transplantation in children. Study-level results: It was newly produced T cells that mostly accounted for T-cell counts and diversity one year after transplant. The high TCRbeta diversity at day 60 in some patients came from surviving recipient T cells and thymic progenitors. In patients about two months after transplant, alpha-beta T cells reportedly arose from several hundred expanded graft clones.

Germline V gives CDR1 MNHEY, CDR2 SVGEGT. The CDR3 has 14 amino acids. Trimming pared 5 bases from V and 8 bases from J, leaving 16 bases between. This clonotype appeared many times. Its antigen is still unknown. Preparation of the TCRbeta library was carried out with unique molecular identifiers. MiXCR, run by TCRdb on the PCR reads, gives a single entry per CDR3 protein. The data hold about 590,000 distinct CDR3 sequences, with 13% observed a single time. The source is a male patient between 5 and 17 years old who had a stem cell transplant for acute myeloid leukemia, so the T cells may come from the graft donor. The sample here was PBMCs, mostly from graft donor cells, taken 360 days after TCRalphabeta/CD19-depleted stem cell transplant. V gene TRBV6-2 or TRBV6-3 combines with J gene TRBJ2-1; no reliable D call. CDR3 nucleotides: TGTGCCAGCAGTCCACGGAGCTTCTGGGATGAGCAGTTCTTC. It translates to CASSPRSFWDEQFF.